Below are 30 T cell receptor beta chains sequenced from a single sample in a study of blood T cells in healthy people across ages (dated by TCRdb to between 2014 and 2016). To prepare the library, 5' RACE was applied. The listed sequencing device is Illumina HiSeq 2500. A second PCR of roughly 6 to 11 cycles was run with a J-beta primer mix and a sample-barcoded 5' primer. TCRdb reworked the public reads: Q25 trimming with fastp, MiXCR clone assembly, productive beta chains retained. One record per CDR3 amino acid sequence lists the most common genes and DNA. Recorded for this sample are 780,000 or so distinct CDR3 sequences; 56% of them occurred a single time. The top ten hold roughly 25% of the sample. The sequenced sample consisted of blood. These receptors came from a man aged 40-55 years in good health.

The chain links TRBV20-1 to TRBJ2-7, with D unresolved. This CDR3 is 11 amino acids long. V was trimmed by 0 bases and J by 3 bases, leaving 3 bases between them. Germline CDR1 and CDR2: DFQATT and SNEGSKA (reference sequence). CDR3 protein: CSARDIYEQYF. The CDR3 DNA reads as TGCAGTGCTAGAGACATCTACGAGCAGTACTTC.

This clonotype was seen more than once but under ten times. The chain couples TRBV13 to TRBJ2-1, with 7 bases aligning to TRBD1. Per germline, CDR1 PRHDT and CDR2 FYEKMQ (reference sequence). The J segment lost 8 bases and the V segment lost 5 bases, leaving 12 bases of the junction unmatched. CDR3 length: 15 residues. CDR3 sequence reads: CASSPRQGLWDEQFF. CDR3 in DNA: TGTGCCAGCAGCCCGCGACAGGGTCTTTGGGATGAGCAGTTCTTC.

The sample holds one count of this clonotype. The CDR3 region has the DNA TGTGCCAGCGCCTCATCATGGGGGGAGGCGATCTGCGAGCAGTACTTC. This codes for CASASSWGEAICEQYF. This chain uses TRBV27 with TRBJ2-7; a possible D gene is TRBD2 (6 bases). V was shortened by 8 bases and J by 6 bases, with 26 bases between the two germline ends. Per the germline V gene, CDR1 is MNHEY and CDR2 is SMNVEV (reference sequence). This CDR3 has 16 amino acids.

The rearrangement uses TRBV28 and TRBJ1-5, with D possibly matching TRBD1 (6 bases). CDR1 is MDHEN, CDR2 SYDVKM, per germline. The CDR3 runs to 13 residues. V was cut by 4 bases and J by 9 bases, with 13 bases left in between. The CDR3 DNA follows: TGTGCCAGCAGTTGGGGGGCTCAGGGGCCCCAGCATTTT. Its translation is CASSWGAQGPQHF.

Comments on this clonotype: Germline and junction disagree at one end, which may indicate a read error. CDR3 bases: TGCGCCAGCAGTTCGGGGTTCGGGGAATTCACGCAGTACTTC. This sequence encodes CASSSGFGEFTQYF. The gene calls are TRBV28 and TRBJ2-7; D might be TRBD2 (5 bases). This CDR3 comprises 14 residues. The germline V gene encodes CDR1 MDHEN and CDR2 SYDVKM.

The chain couples TRBV12-3 or TRBV12-4 to TRBJ1-2; D remains unclear. The CDR3 is made up of 13 amino acids. Deletions cut 5 bases from V and 5 bases from J, with 12 bases between. The CDR3 bases are TGTGCCAGCAGTCTCGACCTAATATATGGCTACACCTTC. Protein sequence: CASSLDLIYGYTF.

The chain joins TRBV7-9 to TRBJ2-7, with 10 bases matching TRBD1. With V trimmed by 6 bases and J by 3 bases, 5 bases remained unmatched. This CDR3 spans 14 amino acids. Germline V gene data show CDR1 as SEHNR and CDR2 as FQNEAQ (reference sequence). The CDR3 protein is CASRQGQGDYEQYF. The CDR3 nucleotides are TGTGCCAGCAGACAAGGACAGGGGGACTACGAGCAGTACTTC. Using reference TRBV7-9 and TRBJ2-7 for the parts outside the CDR3, the full variable domain is DTGVSQNPRHKITKRGQNVTFRCDPISEHNRLYWYRQTLGQGPEFLTYFQNEAQLEKSRLLSDRFSAERPKGSFSTLEIQRTEQGDSAMYLCASRQGQGDYEQYFGPGTRLTVT.

This clonotype came up a few times. The rearrangement joins TRBV6-2 or TRBV6-3 to TRBJ2-7, with D perhaps matching TRBD2 (6 bases). CDR1 is MNHEY, CDR2 SVGEGT, per germline. The CDR3 runs 15 residues. Trimming left V 1 base short and J 1 base short, with 11 bases between. The CDR3, as DNA: TGTGCCAGCAGTTACTGGCAAGGGACTTCCTACGAGCAGTACTTC. Its translation: CASSYWQGTSYEQYF.

This clonotype was recorded many times. This chain uses TRBV7-2 with TRBJ2-7, with 7 positions matching TRBD1. Unmatched junction bases numbered 8, after V lost 5 bases and J lost 4 bases. CDR1 and CDR2 from the germline V gene are SGHTA and FQGNSA. The CDR3 totals 14 residues. The CDR3 is CASSLPGGSYEQYF. DNA for the CDR3: TGTGCCAGCAGCCTCCCAGGGGGATCATACGAGCAGTACTTC.

The chain combines TRBV6-2 or TRBV6-3 with TRBJ2-7; no reliable D call. Germline V CDR1 and CDR2: MNHEY, SVGEGT. The CDR3 spans 14 residues. Trimming removed 5 bases from V and 1 base from J, with 12 bases in between. The CDR3 DNA sequence: TGTGCCAGCAGTCGCGACTCTGCATCCTACGAGCAGTACTTC. Translated, it gives CASSRDSASYEQYF.

On this clonotype: Its ends do not fully match the called genes, so a read error is possible. The chain recombines TRBV7-6 with TRBJ2-4, with a weak D call TRBD1 (5 bases). CDR3 length equals 13 residues. Germline loops: CDR1 SGHVS, CDR2 FNYEAQ. This chain's CDR3 is CASSSKDTGEQDF. The CDR3 DNA reads TGTGCCAGCAGCTCCAAAGACACAGGCGAGCAGGACTTC. The full variable domain, with the rest looked up from reference TRBV7-6 and TRBJ2-4, is GAGVSQSPRYKVTKRGQDVALRCDPISGHVSLYWYRQALGQGPEFLTYFNYEAQQDKSGLPNDRFSAERPEGSISTLTIQRTEQRDSAMYRCASSSKDTGEQDFGAGTRLSVL.

The chain is built from TRBV7-2 and TRBJ2-1; 10 bases are a match to TRBD2. Germline loops: CDR1 SGHTA, CDR2 FQGNSA. CDR3 size: 16 residues. The V gene end was trimmed by 1 base and the J gene end by 7 bases; junction bases not matched to a gene: 7. DNA for the CDR3: TGTGCCAGCAGCTTAGGTACTAGCGGGACCCAAAATGAGCAGTTCTTC. It yields the protein CASSLGTSGTQNEQFF. Together with reference TRBV7-2 and TRBJ2-1, the CDR3 gives the full variable domain: GAGVSQSPSNKVTEKGKDVELRCDPISGHTALYWYRQSLGQGLEFLIYFQGNSAPDKSGLPSDRFSAERTGGSVSTLTIQRTQQEDSAVYLCASSLGTSGTQNEQFFGPGTRLTVL.

This clonotype was observed once. The gene calls are TRBV7-8 and TRBJ2-5; TRBD1 agrees at 7 bases. The CDR3 spans 12 residues. The junction had 14 bases not matched to a gene; V was cut back by 11 bases and J by 11 bases. The germline gives CDR1 SGHVS, CDR2 FQNEAQ. This chain's CDR3 is CAGTGQNDEQYF. CDR3 coding DNA: TGTGCCGGAACGGGACAGAACGATGAGCAGTACTTC. Complete variable domain (other parts from reference TRBV7-8 and TRBJ2-5): GAGVSQSPRYKVAKRGQDVALRCDPISGHVSLFWYQQALGQGPEFLTYFQNEAQLDKSGLPSDRFFAERPEGSVSTLKIQRTQQEDSAVYLCAGTGQNDEQYFGPGTRLLVL.

The rearrangement uses TRBV18 and TRBJ2-7; TRBD1 might be the D (6 bases). Germline CDR1 is KGHSH and CDR2 is LQKENI. The V and J ends lost 5 bases and 3 bases respectively, with 14 bases between them. CDR3 size: 14 residues. The CDR3 region is CASSEYRDSYEQYF. The CDR3 DNA reads TGTGCCAGCTCAGAATACAGGGATAGCTACGAGCAGTACTTC.

This clonotype was observed a handful of times. For the CDR3, the DNA is TGTGCCAGCAGCCCTACTCGCGGACGCCAAGAGACCCAGTACTTC. This codes for CASSPTRGRQETQYF. This chain uses TRBV7-2 with TRBJ2-5; no clear D gene. This CDR3 contains 15 residues. Per the germline V gene, CDR1 is SGHTA and CDR2 is FQGNSA. V was clipped by 5 bases and J by 1 base, with 14 bases between them.

The chain is built from TRBV21-1 and TRBJ2-5; the table names TRBD1, a call not compared with the DNA. TRBV21-1 is a documented pseudogene. CDR3 length equals 13 residues. The CDR3 protein is CASMGRGKEERYF. For the CDR3, the DNA is TGTGCCAGCATGGGACGGGGAAAAGAAGAGCGGTACTTC.

This clonotype was detected once. CDR3 loop: CASSLRAGAQSEQYF. Written as DNA, the CDR3 is TGTGCCAGCAGCTTAAGGGCAGGGGCGCAGAGTGAGCAGTACTTC. V is TRBV7-9 and J is TRBJ2-5, with D maybe TRBD1 (6 bases). V dropped 2 bases and J dropped 11 bases, with 21 bases sitting between them. This CDR3 is built from 15 residues. CDR1 SEHNR and CDR2 FQNEAQ come from the germline V gene (reference sequence).

The rearrangement joins TRBV9 to TRBJ1-4, with TRBD1 identical over 7 bases. CDR1 is SGDLS, CDR2 YYNGEE, per germline. J lost 5 bases, V lost 4 bases, and 8 bases had no gene match. This CDR3 has 15 amino acids. CDR3 in amino acids: CASSFRQGRNEKLFF. The CDR3 DNA follows: TGTGCCAGCAGCTTCAGACAGGGACGGAATGAAAAACTGTTTTTT.

This clonotype was seen just once. The chain couples TRBV20-1 to TRBJ2-5; 9 nucleotides match TRBD1. The J call may be incorrect, as the DNA end agrees better with TRBJ2-7. The germline CDR1 and CDR2 sequences are DFQATT and SNEGSKA (reference sequence). The CDR3 totals 15 residues. Here the CDR3 reads CSASQGGTGSSEQYF. CDR3 sequence (DNA): TGCAGTGCTTCTCAGGGAGGGACAGGGAGTAGCGAGCAGTACTTC.

The J gene is TRBJ1-1, the V gene TRBV9; D is unresolved. The CDR3 contains 14 residues. Trimming removed 4 bases from V and 4 bases from J, with 14 bases in between. Germline lookup yields CDR1 SGDLS and CDR2 YYNGEE. CDR3 DNA sequence: TGTGCCAGCAGCCCGGGAAGAGCGAGCACTGAAGCTTTCTTT. As protein: CASSPGRASTEAFF.

This clonotype was seen a few times. The V call is TRBV10-3, the J call TRBJ2-1; D possibly corresponds to TRBD2 (7 bases). This CDR3 region has 14 residues. From germline, CDR1 is ENHRY and CDR2 SYGVKD. The ends were cut back, 6 bases at V and 8 bases at J, with 17 bases in the middle. The CDR3: CAIRGTTEGDEQFF. The CDR3 DNA reads as TGTGCCATCAGAGGGACTACAGAGGGGGATGAGCAGTTCTTC.

This chain connects TRBV20-1 to TRBJ2-1; 11 positions agree with TRBD2. Germline V CDR1 and CDR2: DFQATT, SNEGSKA (reference sequence). V lost 5 bases and J lost 8; bases outside the gene matches: 8. The CDR3 sequence is 14 residues long. CDR3 nucleotide sequence: TGCAGTGCTCTGCATAGCGGGGGGGCCGATGAGCAGTTCTTC. As protein: CSALHSGGADEQFF.

This sequence joins TRBV11-3 and TRBJ2-2, with D perhaps matching TRBD1 (5 bases). Deletions cut 1 base from V and 7 bases from J, with 10 bases between. The germline gives CDR1 SGHNT, CDR2 YENEEA. The CDR3 loop spans 14 amino acids. In DNA, the CDR3 is TGTGCCAGCAGCTTAGGGCAGGGCCGCGGGGAGCTGTTTTTT. Its protein is CASSLGQGRGELFF.

V usage is TRBV27 and J usage is TRBJ2-5, with 8 bases lining up with TRBD1. The CDR3 covers 16 residues. Germline CDR1 reads MNHEY; CDR2 reads SMNVEV (reference sequence). V lost 6 bases and J lost 5; bases outside the gene matches: 14. DNA of the CDR3: TGTGCCAGCAGCACGATTGGGGGACAGGAGGTGGAGACCCAGTACTTC. Protein: CASSTIGGQEVETQYF.

The V and J genes are TRBV5-4 and TRBJ2-1, with D possibly TRBD2 on 5 matching bases. With 5 bases removed from V and 4 bases from J, the gap between germline ends came to 13 bases. Germline CDR1 reads SGHNT; CDR2 reads YYREEE (reference sequence). This CDR3 contains 14 residues. The CDR3 nucleotides are TGTGCCAGCAGTGGACTCAGCCAATACAATGAGCAGTTCTTC. Its translation: CASSGLSQYNEQFF.

V usage is TRBV27 and J usage is TRBJ1-4; 7 bases align to TRBD1. CDR3 size: 13 residues. The ends lost 6 bases at V and 5 bases at J; junction bases unmatched: 3. Germline CDR1 MNHEY, CDR2 SMNVEV (reference sequence). The CDR3 region has the DNA TGTGCCAGCAGGGGACAGAACAATGAAAAACTGTTTTTT. Protein sequence: CASRGQNNEKLFF.

Details on this clonotype: This may be a read error: a much more frequent sequence differs by one nucleotide. V gene TRBV24-1 combines with J gene TRBJ2-2; D gene uncertain. This CDR3 comprises 18 residues. Trimming pared 3 bases from V and 3 bases from J, leaving 19 bases between. Germline loops: CDR1 KGHDR, CDR2 SFDVKD. In DNA form, the CDR3 reads TGTGCCACCAGTGATCAAAGTCCGGACGGGTACTACACCGGGGAGCTGTTTTTT. It is translated as CATSDQSPDGYYTGELFF.

The chain combines TRBV25-1 with TRBJ2-5; TRBD1 or TRBD2 may be the D gene (5 bases each). Per the germline V gene, CDR1 is MGHDK and CDR2 is SYGVNS. This CDR3 has 13 amino acids. Trimming removed 5 bases at V and 3 bases at J, with 10 bases between. CDR3 residues: CASSYLGEETQYF. DNA for the CDR3: TGTGCCAGCAGTTACCTGGGGGAAGAGACCCAGTACTTC.

The chain couples TRBV6-1 to TRBJ2-1; 7 positions match TRBD1. CDR3 length: 14 amino acids. Germline trimming cut 3 bases from V and 13 bases from J; bases unmatched to any gene: 12. Germline CDR1 MNHNS, CDR2 SASEGT. CDR3 nucleotide sequence: TGTGCCAGCAGTGAGAGGGGGCGGTCAATGAGACAGTTCTTC. Translation: CASSERGRSMRQFF.

This clonotype was observed a handful of times. This sequence joins TRBV27 and TRBJ2-7, with D possibly TRBD2 on 6 matching bases. In germline, CDR1 is MNHEY, CDR2 SMNVEV (reference sequence). V gave up 1 base and J gave up 4 bases, with 11 bases separating them. The CDR3 is 14 residues long. The CDR3 coding sequence is TGTGCCAGCAGTTTATTTAGAGGAGGGTACGAGCAGTACTTC. This gives the protein CASSLFRGGYEQYF.